Below are 13 T cell receptor beta chains sequenced from a single sample in a study of shared clonotypes between healthy human individuals. TCRdb keeps only in-frame clones here, not all; method: immunoSEQ multiplex PCR. The sample shows some 690,000 clones, less than 95% of them seen only once. Sequencing was performed on memory CD8+ T cells from PBMCs. The subset here: CD45RO+ cells pooled with CCR7-negative TemRA cells. These TCRs come from a man aged 18 to 29 in good health. Some clones in this sample may be carry-over from other donors' samples.

The chain links TRBV7-9 to TRBJ2-4, with a tentative D call TRBD1 (5 bases). Germline assignment: CDR1 SEHNR and CDR2 FQNEAQ (reference sequence). CDR3 size: 18 residues. V was cut by 4 bases and J by 0 bases, with 19 bases left in between. Here the CDR3 reads CASSYLGAINLAKNIQYF. The CDR3 DNA sequence: TGTGCCAGCAGCTACCTAGGGGCCATAAATCTAGCCAAAAACATTCAGTACTTC.

With regard to this clone: This same CDR3 is encoded by further DNA sequences in the sample. The chain recombines TRBV28 with TRBJ2-7; a possible D gene is TRBD1 (5 bases). This CDR3 contains 13 residues. Trimming stripped 3 bases from V and 1 base from J, with 7 bases between. The germline CDR1 and CDR2 sequences are MDHEN and SYDVKM. The CDR3 region is CASSFPGSYEQYF. Written as DNA, the CDR3 is TGTGCCAGCAGTTTTCCAGGGTCCTACGAGCAGTACTTC.

V gene TRBV2 combines with J gene TRBJ2-3; 10 positions agree with TRBD2. The CDR3 is 15 amino acids. Germline-derived CDR1 and CDR2 are SNHLY and FYNNEI. Germline trimming cut 7 bases from V and 4 bases from J; bases unmatched to any gene: 8. The CDR3 DNA reads TGTGCCAGCATTTATCTAGCGGGAGAATCAGATACGCAGTATTTT. This encodes CASIYLAGESDTQYF. Full variable domain (rest looked up from reference TRBV2 and TRBJ2-3): EPEVTQTPSHQVTQMGQEVILRCVPISNHLYFYWYRQILGQKVEFLVSFYNNEISEKSEIFDDQFSVERPDGSNFTLKIRSTKLEDSAMYFCASIYLAGESDTQYFGPGTRLTVL.

This clone was observed once. CDR3 in DNA: TGTGCCAGCAGTTACTCGGTGGGAGGGCACAGAGAGACCCAGTACTTC. It encodes CASSYSVGGHRETQYF. J is TRBJ2-5 and V is TRBV6-5; TRBD2 agrees at 7 bases. CDR3 length: 16 amino acids. Germline CDR1 MNHEY, CDR2 SVGAGI. The ends lost 0 bases at V and 4 bases at J; junction bases unmatched: 8.

In this sample, this clone turned up once. The gene calls are TRBV28 and TRBJ1-1; 7 nucleotides match TRBD1. Per germline, CDR1 MDHEN and CDR2 SYDVKM. The CDR3 covers 14 residues. With 8 bases clipped from V and 1 base from J, the junction kept 7 bases outside the gene matches. CDR3 in DNA: TGTGCCAGCGGATTAGGGGGCGAGAACACTGAAGCTTTCTTT. Its translation is CASGLGGENTEAFF.

J is TRBJ1-2 and V is TRBV27, with no clear D. There are 14 residues in the CDR3. Germline-derived CDR1 and CDR2 are MNHEY and SMNVEV (reference sequence). Trimming cost V 6 bases and J 4 bases, with 15 bases left between them. The CDR3 sequence: CASSGIGGGYGYTF. CDR3 in DNA: TGTGCCAGCAGCGGAATAGGCGGCGGCTATGGCTACACCTTC.

This clone was counted a single time. The J gene is TRBJ2-7, the V gene TRBV7-6, with 9 positions matching TRBD2. The CDR3 loop spans 16 amino acids. V was pared by 5 bases and J by 4 bases, with 12 bases of the junction left unmatched. The germline V gene has CDR1 SGHVS and CDR2 FNYEAQ. The CDR3 sequence is CASSQTSGAPLYEQYF. CDR3 nucleotides: TGTGCCAGCAGCCAGACTAGCGGAGCCCCTCTTTACGAGCAGTACTTC.

With regard to this clone: Different DNA sequences within this sample yield the same CDR3. The chain uses TRBV7-9 and TRBJ2-3; tentatively, D is TRBD2 (6 bases). V gave up 5 bases and J gave up 0 bases, with 12 bases separating them. Germline CDR1 is SEHNR and CDR2 is FQNEAQ (reference sequence). The CDR3 length is 15 residues. CDR3 coding DNA: TGTGCCAGCAGCCCTTCGGGAGTTAGCACAGATACGCAGTATTTT. Translation gives CASSPSGVSTDTQYF.

The chain joins TRBV9 to TRBJ2-5; TRBD2 aligns across 9 bases. The trim removed 4 bases at V and 4 bases at J, leaving 8 bases unmatched. The germline CDR1 and CDR2 sequences are SGDLS and YYNGEE. CDR3 length: 15 amino acids. CDR3: CASSYSSGMGETQYF. The CDR3 coding sequence is TGTGCCAGCAGCTACTCTAGCGGGATGGGAGAGACCCAGTACTTC.

This clone showed up just once. The rearrangement links TRBV10-3 to TRBJ2-7, with 9 positions matching TRBD1. Trimming at V came to 5 bases and at J to 3 bases, leaving 11 bases not matched to a gene. CDR3 size: 16 residues. The germline gives CDR1 ENHRY, CDR2 SYGVKD. The CDR3 DNA reads as TGTGCCATCAGTCTACAGGGGGCGGGTCGCGACTACGAGCAGTACTTC. Residues: CAISLQGAGRDYEQYF.

Only one count was recorded for this clone. The rearrangement links TRBV14 to TRBJ1-2, with a weak D call TRBD1 (5 bases). The CDR3 length is 14 residues. Trimming took 5 bases from V and 7 from J, leaving 17 bases between them. Germline CDR1 SGHDN, CDR2 FVKESK. The CDR3 loop is CASSFTGAGGGYTF. The CDR3 DNA reads TGTGCCAGCAGCTTCACCGGGGCCGGGGGTGGCTACACCTTC.

The CDR3 DNA reads TGTGCCAGCAGCTGGGTGGGCACCGGGGAGCTGTTTTTT. The encoded protein is CASSWVGTGELFF. The chain joins TRBV28 to TRBJ2-2; D not resolved. Germline V gene sequence: CDR1 MDHEN, CDR2 SYDVKM. Trimming left V 6 bases short and J 4 bases short, with 9 bases between. This CDR3 has 13 residues.

This chain joins TRBV29-1 and TRBJ2-1; the match to TRBD1 covers 9 bases. The V gene's germline CDR1 is SQVTM and CDR2 ANQGSEA. The trim removed 7 bases at V and 3 bases at J, leaving 10 bases unmatched. The CDR3 covers 15 residues. This CDR3 reads CSADDGQGFYNEQFF. In DNA form, the CDR3 reads TGCAGCGCCGATGACGGACAGGGGTTCTACAATGAGCAGTTCTTC.